Listed below are T cell receptor beta chains from one sample, sequenced in a study of primary melanoma T cells and metastatic recurrence. Only in-frame clones appear in the TCRdb table, and some are missing; sequencing was by immunoSEQ multiplex PCR. In total, the table holds under 100 clones. Sample: melanoma tumor tissue. Every receptor here comes from a human donor with melanoma. CDR3s include the opening cysteine and the closing phenylalanine or tryptophan.

V | CDR3
TRBV18 | CASPPPTGTSSGANVLTF
TRBV29-1 | CSVEGRGTTEAFF
TRBV6-8 | CASSDCPSLLVDNEKLFF
TRBV19 | CASNIFGTGSPRGYTF
TRBV23-1 | CASRQVGAGELFF
TRBV19 | CASSPRGGSRTEAFF
TRBV30 | CAWSYSSNEQFF
TRBV18 | CASSLDRYGEGEQFF
TRBV18 | CASSPFRQGRLMNTEAFF
TRBV6-8 | CASSFRQGQDSSYNSPLHF
TRBV19 | CASSTRGGQSYNEQFF
TRBV29-1 | CSVSVVRDGQFF
TRBV11-3 | CASSLTRQHYNSPLHF
TRBV6-8 | CASRYNWGQETQYF
TRBV19 | CASKAGEVNIQYF
TRBV29-1 | CSVENPGNTIYF
TRBV28 | CASRFSGRGVRNEQFF
TRBV6-8 | CASKQGPHEQYF
TRBV7-4 | CASSPGTSRGTDTQYF
TRBV28 | CASSWAMGSNQPQHF
TRBV28 | CASSLWTSGSGEQYF
TRBV10-3 | CAISQQGGTGELFF
TRBV4-1 | CASSPGIPRSYGYTF
TRBV18 | CASSTLSGSAYEQYF
TRBV19 | CASSQQGMGYNSPLHF
TRBV6-8 | CASEESYYGYTF
TRBV19 | CASRRVGDTQYF
TRBV12-5 | CASIYRREANTEAFF
TRBV15 | CATSRDRVVGNEQFF
TRBV18 | CASSLRLADEQFF